These 27 T cell receptor beta chains originate from one sample sequenced in a study of blood T cell repertoires in COVID-19. Measured with immunoSEQ multiplex PCR; TCRdb has only the in-frame clones, and not every one. The sample includes approximately 440,000 clones, roughly 91% seen only once; the top ten take roughly 0.66%. Sequencing input: PBMCs or T cells enriched from blood (not recorded which). These receptors originate from a man aged 18 to 30 who had recovered from COVID-19.

This clone was counted between two and nine times. The V gene is TRBV5-1, the J gene TRBJ1-4, with no clear D. Per germline, CDR1 SGHRS and CDR2 YFSETQ. The CDR3 is 15 residues long. V lost 5 bases and J 0 bases, leaving 11 bases between the germline ends. CDR3 protein: CASRRSTATNEKLFF. CDR3 sequence (DNA): TGCGCCAGCAGGCGGTCAACTGCAACTAATGAAAAACTGTTTTTT.

This clone has just a few counts. The rearrangement uses TRBV10-3 and TRBJ2-7, with a weak D call TRBD1 (6 bases). Trimming took off 5 bases at V and 4 bases at J, with 12 bases between the two ends. The germline CDR1 and CDR2 sequences are ENHRY and SYGVKD. The CDR3 has 13 amino acids. Here the CDR3 DNA reads TGTGCCATCAGTCCGGGACACTCATACGAGCAGTACTTC. Encoded protein: CAISPGHSYEQYF.

V and J are TRBV9 and TRBJ2-2, with unresolved D. Germline V gene lookup returns CDR1 SGDLS and CDR2 YYNGEE. CDR3 size: 12 residues. Trimming pared 3 bases from V and 8 bases from J, leaving 8 bases between. This CDR3 is CASSARQGELFF. As DNA, the CDR3 is TGTGCCAGCAGCGCTAGGCAAGGGGAGCTGTTTTTT.

CDR3 DNA sequence: TGTGCCAGCAGCCAAGATGTCGGGACAACAACCGGGAAATTCTATGGCTACACCTTC. This translates into CASSQDVGTTTGKFYGYTF. V gene TRBV3-1 (or the pseudogene TRBV3-2) combines with J gene TRBJ1-2, with D perhaps matching TRBD1 (6 bases). The CDR3 runs 19 residues. Trimming removed 0 bases at V and 4 bases at J, with 24 bases between. The germline V gene encodes CDR1 LGHDT and CDR2 YNNKEL (reference sequence).

A few counts support this clone. The chain employs TRBV24-1 and TRBJ1-5; the match to TRBD1 covers 9 bases. Trimming took 8 bases from V and 4 from J; bases not matched to a gene: 14. The CDR3 is made up of 17 amino acids. Germline V gene data show CDR1 as KGHDR and CDR2 as SFDVKD. The CDR3 bases are TGTGCCACCAAAACCGAGGACAGGGGTAGGCTTAATCAGCCCCAGCATTTT. Protein: CATKTEDRGRLNQPQHF.

This chain joins TRBV2 and TRBJ1-3; D might be TRBD1 (6 bases). The germline V gene encodes CDR1 SNHLY and CDR2 FYNNEI. V lost 5 bases and J lost 4, with 9 bases in between. The length of the CDR3 is 13 residues. CDR3 sequence (DNA): TGTGCCAGCAGTACAGGACAGGGAAACACCATATATTTT. Translating it yields CASSTGQGNTIYF.

The chain is built from TRBV27 and TRBJ1-4; 7 positions agree with TRBD1. CDR3 length: 17 residues. After removal of 6 bases from V and 6 bases from J, the junction contained 16 bases not matched to a gene. The germline V gene encodes CDR1 MNHEY and CDR2 SMNVEV (reference sequence). This chain's CDR3 is CASRSTGRMSMDEKLFF. The CDR3 DNA reads as TGTGCCAGCAGATCGACAGGGAGGATGAGTATGGATGAAAAACTGTTTTTT.

This sequence joins TRBV6-6 and TRBJ2-2; 12 bases align to TRBD2. CDR1 MNHNY and CDR2 SVGAGI come from the germline V gene (reference sequence). CDR3 size: 18 residues. The V segment lost 5 bases and the J segment 0 bases; nucleotides outside the gene matches: 7. CDR3 loop: CASSPLAGGYANTGELFF. CDR3 DNA sequence: TGTGCCAGCAGTCCACTAGCGGGAGGTTACGCGAACACCGGGGAGCTGTTTTTT.

This chain uses TRBV5-1 with TRBJ2-1; TRBD2 agrees at 7 bases. The V and J ends lost 1 base and 3 bases, in that order; junction bases with no gene match: 4. CDR1 is SGHRS, CDR2 YFSETQ, per germline. CDR3 length equals 15 residues. The CDR3 sequence is CASSLPSGNYNEQFF. CDR3 in DNA: TGCGCCAGCAGCTTGCCCAGCGGGAACTACAATGAGCAGTTCTTC.

The V call is TRBV4-1, the J call TRBJ2-7; TRBD1 matches 9 bases. J was trimmed by 6 bases and V by 0 bases; bases with no gene match: 12. Per the germline V gene, CDR1 is MGHRA and CDR2 is YSYEKL. The CDR3 consists of 17 residues. CDR3 sequence: CASSQEGFRDRAGEQYF. CDR3 nucleotide sequence: TGCGCCAGCAGCCAAGAAGGATTCCGGGACAGGGCGGGCGAGCAGTACTTC.

This chain joins TRBV4-2 and TRBJ2-1, with 10 bases that match TRBD2. This CDR3 is built from 21 residues. Trimming cost V 0 bases and J 0 bases; bases outside gene matches: 14. Germline V gene lookup returns CDR1 LGHNA and CDR2 YNFKEQ. CDR3 in amino acids: CASSQDPLAGVSPSSYNEQFF. Written as DNA, the CDR3 is TGTGCCAGCAGCCAAGATCCCCTAGCGGGAGTTTCCCCGAGCTCCTACAATGAGCAGTTCTTC.

As for this clone: Distinct nucleotide sequences in the sample also encode this CDR3. V gene TRBV5-1 combines with J gene TRBJ2-5; 12 positions match TRBD2. Germline CDR1 SGHRS, CDR2 YFSETQ. J lost 2 bases, V lost 0 bases, and 2 bases had no gene match. This CDR3 spans 16 amino acids. CDR3 nucleotide sequence: TGCGCCAGCAGCTTGGCCCTAGCGGGGGGGCAAGAGACCCAGTACTTC. Its protein is CASSLALAGGQETQYF.

The chain joins TRBV16 to TRBJ2-1, with unresolved D. The CDR3 has 14 amino acids. Trimming took 3 bases from V and 6 from J, leaving 12 bases between them. Per germline, CDR1 KGHSY and CDR2 FQNENV. The DNA of the CDR3 is TGTGCCAGCAGCCACAAGCTAAATCCCAATGAGCAGTTCTTC. Its protein product is CASSHKLNPNEQFF.

This clone was seen only once. The genes are TRBV7-3 and TRBJ2-3, with TRBD2 matching 9 bases. Germline CDR1 is SGHTA and CDR2 is FQGTGA. J was trimmed by 5 bases and V by 1 base; bases with no gene match: 4. CDR3 length: 15 amino acids. CDR3 loop: CASSLSGRALDTQYF. The CDR3 nucleotides are TGTGCCAGCAGCTTAAGCGGGAGGGCTTTAGATACGCAGTATTTT.

This clone was observed a single time. This chain connects TRBV28 to TRBJ1-5; tentatively, D is TRBD1 (5 bases). The CDR3 consists of 15 residues. Trimming stripped 7 bases from V and 0 bases from J, with 13 bases between. Germline loops: CDR1 MDHEN, CDR2 SYDVKM. CDR3: CASKSGPASNQPQHF. Here the CDR3 DNA reads TGTGCCAGCAAATCAGGGCCGGCTAGCAATCAGCCCCAGCATTTT. The variable domain in full, with the rest retrieved from reference TRBV28 and TRBJ1-5, is DVKVTQSSRYLVKRTGEKVFLECVQDMDHENMFWYRQDPGLGLRLIYFSYDVKMKEKGDIPEGYSVSREKKERFSLILESASTNQTSMYLCASKSGPASNQPQHFGDGTRLSIL.

The chain couples TRBV30 to TRBJ2-1, with 10 positions matching TRBD2. Losses at the gene ends were 4 bases for V and 7 bases for J; bases not matched to a gene: 7. The length of the CDR3 is 14 residues. CDR1 is GTSNPN, CDR2 SVGIG, per germline (reference sequence). CDR3 amino acids: CAWKRTSGRNEQFF. The CDR3 nucleotides are TGTGCCTGGAAACGGACTAGCGGTAGGAATGAGCAGTTCTTC.

This chain uses TRBV7-8 with TRBJ2-5; 8 bases line up with TRBD2. The CDR3 runs to 16 residues. Trimming cost V 1 base and J 3 bases; bases outside gene matches: 7. From germline, CDR1 is SGHVS and CDR2 FQNEAQ. CDR3 sequence (DNA): TGTGCCAGCAGCTTAGGGCTAGCGGGCAAAAAAGAGACCCAGTACTTC. Amino acids: CASSLGLAGKKETQYF.

The chain carries TRBV28 and TRBJ1-4, with a weak D call TRBD1 (6 bases). V was shortened by 7 bases and J by 8 bases, with 11 bases between the two germline ends. The CDR3 runs 12 residues. Germline V gene lookup returns CDR1 MDHEN and CDR2 SYDVKM. The CDR3 DNA is TGTGCCAGCAATGGGGGCCGGGAAAAACTGTTTTTT. Translating gives CASNGGREKLFF. The full variable domain, completed using reference TRBV28 and TRBJ1-4, is DVKVTQSSRYLVKRTGEKVFLECVQDMDHENMFWYRQDPGLGLRLIYFSYDVKMKEKGDIPEGYSVSREKKERFSLILESASTNQTSMYLCASNGGREKLFFGSGTQLSVL.

This chain connects TRBV9 to TRBJ1-1; TRBD1 agrees at 8 bases. The CDR3 contains 12 residues. V was clipped by 4 bases and J by 7 bases; unmatched bases: 3. Germline CDR1 and CDR2: SGDLS and YYNGEE. CDR3 sequence: CASSPGTGEAFF. DNA of the CDR3: TGTGCCAGCAGCCCAGGGACAGGTGAAGCTTTCTTT.

The gene calls are TRBV6-4 and TRBJ2-7; the match to TRBD2 covers 10 bases. Losses at the gene ends were 6 bases for V and 0 bases for J; bases not matched to a gene: 5. This CDR3 comprises 15 residues. The V gene's germline CDR1 is MRHNA and CDR2 SNTAGT. The DNA of the CDR3 is TGTGCCAGCAGCTTACTAGCGGGAAGCTCCTACGAGCAGTACTTC. Translated: CASSLLAGSSYEQYF.

In its sample, this clone was seen a few times. The chain carries TRBV7-9 and TRBJ1-4; no firm D call. This CDR3 is built from 13 residues. Germline CDR1 reads SEHNR; CDR2 reads FQNEAQ (reference sequence). Trimming stripped 1 base from V and 7 bases from J, with 7 bases between. CDR3 nucleotides: TGTGCCAGCAGCTTAGAATCGCGTGAAAAACTGTTTTTT. Its translation: CASSLESREKLFF.

V and J are TRBV1 and TRBJ1-4; the table names TRBD1, a call not compared with the DNA. TRBV1 is labeled a pseudogene. This CDR3 has 16 residues. The CDR3 bases are TGCACCAGCAGCGGCCGGGACAGGGCAACTAATGAAAAACTGTTTTTT. Translation: CTSSGRDRATNEKLFF.

V and J are TRBV3-1 (or the pseudogene TRBV3-2) and TRBJ1-1, with no clear D. The CDR3 consists of 14 residues. The ends were cut back, 4 bases at V and 1 base at J, with 10 bases in the middle. The germline CDR1 and CDR2 sequences are LGHDT and YNNKEL (reference sequence). CDR3: CASSPSRGNTEAFF. For the CDR3, the DNA is TGTGCCAGCAGCCCCAGTCGGGGGAACACTGAAGCTTTCTTT.

The chain uses TRBV5-1 and TRBJ1-4, with 7 bases identical to TRBD1. There are 16 residues in the CDR3. V was pared by 0 bases and J by 3 bases, with 5 bases of the junction left unmatched. Looked up from germline, CDR1 is SGHRS and CDR2 is YFSETQ. The chain's CDR3 is CASSLVRQGANEKLFF. The CDR3 bases are TGCGCCAGCAGCTTGGTTCGACAGGGAGCTAATGAAAAACTGTTTTTT.

This chain joins TRBV19 and TRBJ1-6, with 9 bases that match TRBD1. Germline V gene sequence: CDR1 LNHDA, CDR2 SQIVND (reference sequence). V gave up 6 bases and J gave up 6 bases; unmatched junction bases: 6. The CDR3 is made up of 15 amino acids. CDR3 sequence (DNA): TGTGCCAGTAGGCTGGGGGGACAGGGTAATTCACCCCTCCACTTT. Protein product: CASRLGGQGNSPLHF.

The chain joins TRBV15 to TRBJ2-7, with 15 bases aligning to TRBD2. This CDR3 has 18 residues. Looked up from germline, CDR1 is LNHNV and CDR2 is YYDKDF (reference sequence). The J segment lost 4 bases and the V segment lost 2 bases, leaving 9 bases of the junction unmatched. CDR3: CATSRTQGGTSGRYEQYF. The CDR3 nucleotides are TGTGCCACCAGCAGAACTCAAGGAGGGACTAGCGGGAGGTACGAGCAGTACTTC.

The CDR3 nucleotides are TGTGCCAGCAGTGAAGAGGACAGCTCCTACAATGAGCAGTTCTTC. Protein product: CASSEEDSSYNEQFF. This chain links TRBV2 with TRBJ2-1; TRBD1 is a possible D gene (6 bases). The germline V gene has CDR1 SNHLY and CDR2 FYNNEI. There are 15 residues in the CDR3. Trimming cost V 1 base and J 0 bases, with 7 bases left between them.